The 20 T cell receptor beta chains reported below all come from one sample, sequenced in a study of blood T cell repertoires in COVID-19. Clones were read by immunoSEQ multiplex PCR, and TCRdb kept only the in-frame ones, dropping some. The sample includes 150,000 or so clones, roughly 69% of them seen just once. The sequenced sample was peripheral blood. These receptor sequences come from a woman in her 70s with acute or convalescent COVID-19.

This clone was counted once. The chain has TRBV11-1 and TRBJ2-4; unclear D gene. This CDR3 region has 14 residues. CDR1 and CDR2 from the germline V gene are SGHAT and FQDESV (reference sequence). V was pared by 5 bases and J by 8 bases, with 16 bases between. CDR3 protein: CASSPKVGEDIQYF. The CDR3 bases are TGTGCCAGCAGCCCAAAGGTGGGCGAAGACATTCAGTACTTC.

The rearrangement joins TRBV7-2 to TRBJ1-5; weak D call: TRBD1 (5 bases). This CDR3 comprises 15 residues. Between the trimmed V and J ends, which lost 1 base and 7 bases, there was a span of 14 bases. Germline V gives CDR1 SGHTA, CDR2 FQGNSA. CDR3 loop: CASSLEAGQYQPQHF. The CDR3 DNA follows: TGTGCCAGCAGCTTAGAGGCAGGGCAGTACCAGCCCCAGCATTTT. Complete variable domain (other parts from reference TRBV7-2 and TRBJ1-5): GAGVSQSPSNKVTEKGKDVELRCDPISGHTALYWYRQSLGQGLEFLIYFQGNSAPDKSGLPSDRFSAERTGGSVSTLTIQRTQQEDSAVYLCASSLEAGQYQPQHFGDGTRLSIL.

The V call is TRBV19, the J call TRBJ2-5; 8 nucleotides match TRBD1. In germline, CDR1 is LNHDA, CDR2 SQIVND (reference sequence). CDR3 length: 16 residues. With 3 bases clipped from V and 4 bases from J, the junction kept 10 bases outside the gene matches. The CDR3 nucleotides read TGTGCCAGTAGTATGGCTTCCAGGGGGCTCGGAGAGACCCAGTACTTC. It specifies CASSMASRGLGETQYF.

A note on this clone: This may be a read error: a much more frequent sequence differs by one nucleotide. The rearrangement joins TRBV28 to TRBJ1-2; 8 nucleotides line up with TRBD1. Germline-derived CDR1 and CDR2 are MDHEN and SYDVKM. Trimming removed 4 bases from V and 6 bases from J; junction bases left unmatched: 1. The CDR3 sequence is 12 residues long. The CDR3 coding sequence is TGTGCCAGCAGTTCACAGGGGGATGGCTACACCTTC. It codes for CASSSQGDGYTF.

The chain uses TRBV5-1 and TRBJ2-2, with D possibly matching TRBD1 (5 bases). The CDR3 contains 15 residues. Germline V lookup: CDR1 SGHRS, CDR2 YFSETQ. Trimming shortened V by 0 bases and J by 1 base, and 7 bases separated the two germline ends. The CDR3 loop reads CASSLGQMNTGELFF. CDR3 nucleotide sequence: TGCGCCAGCAGCTTGGGACAGATGAACACCGGGGAGCTGTTTTTT.

V and J are TRBV6-2 or TRBV6-3 and TRBJ2-7, with D hard to call. Germline V lookup: CDR1 MNHEY, CDR2 SVGEGT. The length of the CDR3 is 12 residues. V gave up 6 bases and J gave up 0 bases, with 6 bases separating them. CDR3 in DNA: TGTGCCAGCAGCGACATCTCCTACGAGCAGTACTTC. Protein: CASSDISYEQYF.

This clone was seen a handful of times. J is TRBJ2-7 and V is TRBV12-3 or TRBV12-4; D is possibly TRBD2 (7 bases). The CDR3 has 13 amino acids. Between the trimmed V and J ends, which lost 2 bases and 3 bases, there was a span of 8 bases. The CDR3 reads CASSLRGGYEQYF. CDR3 DNA sequence: TGTGCCAGCAGTTTAAGGGGGGGCTACGAGCAGTACTTC.

This clone was seen a handful of times. The chain combines TRBV5-1 with TRBJ2-7; tentatively, D is TRBD2 (7 bases). V lost 0 bases and J lost 2, with 12 bases in between. The CDR3 is 15 residues long. The germline V gene encodes CDR1 SGHRS and CDR2 YFSETQ. The CDR3 nucleotides read TGCGCCAGCAGCTTGGCGGGGGGCTACCCCTACGAGCAGTACTTC. Translating gives CASSLAGGYPYEQYF.

The V and J genes are TRBV13 and TRBJ2-7; 11 nucleotides align to TRBD1. V trimming: 4 bases; J trimming: 3 bases; junction bases outside the gene matches: 5. The CDR3 has 15 residues. The germline CDR1 and CDR2 sequences are PRHDT and FYEKMQ (reference sequence). CDR3 protein: CASSSSGTGGYEQYF. CDR3 in DNA: TGTGCCAGCAGCTCCTCCGGGACAGGGGGCTACGAGCAGTACTTC.

The chain combines TRBV12-3 or TRBV12-4 with TRBJ1-1, with D unclear. V was pared by 3 bases and J by 2 bases, with 7 bases between. The CDR3 is 13 residues long. The CDR3 DNA follows: TGTGCCAGCAGTTTCGGGTCCAACACTGAAGCTTTCTTT. Translation gives CASSFGSNTEAFF.

A single count supports this clone. V usage is TRBV2 and J usage is TRBJ2-3; TRBD1 matches 7 bases. The germline V gene has CDR1 SNHLY and CDR2 FYNNEI. V lost 6 bases, J lost 0 bases, and 9 bases stayed unmatched. The CDR3 totals 16 residues. The CDR3 nucleotides are TGTGCCAGCAGGGACAGGAGATACTCTAGCACAGATACGCAGTATTTT. This sequence encodes CASRDRRYSSTDTQYF.

The V and J genes are TRBV2 and TRBJ1-5; D perhaps matches TRBD1 (5 bases). Germline assignment: CDR1 SNHLY and CDR2 FYNNEI. Trimming stripped 8 bases from V and 1 base from J, with 12 bases between. This CDR3 comprises 14 residues. CDR3 DNA sequence: TGTGCCAGCCACGGCGGGGGGAGCAATCAGCCCCAGCATTTT. Amino acids: CASHGGGSNQPQHF.

The rearrangement joins TRBV4-1 to TRBJ2-1; 11 nucleotides line up with TRBD1. The CDR3 totals 18 residues. Germline V gives CDR1 MGHRA, CDR2 YSYEKL. The V segment lost 2 bases and the J segment 8 bases; nucleotides outside the gene matches: 14. CDR3 sequence reads: CASSQKSLWDRGAHEQFF. The CDR3 nucleotides read TGCGCCAGCAGCCAAAAGAGTCTCTGGGACAGGGGGGCCCATGAGCAGTTCTTC.

This chain joins TRBV5-6 and TRBJ1-5, with TRBD1 as a possible D gene (6 bases). V was shortened by 3 bases and J by 2 bases, with 15 bases between the two germline ends. The germline V gene encodes CDR1 SGHDT and CDR2 YYEEEE. This CDR3 is 16 amino acids long. The CDR3 DNA reads as TGTGCCAGCAGCTCTTTATCCGACAGGCGCAATCAGCCCCAGCATTTT. It translates to CASSSLSDRRNQPQHF.

The chain couples TRBV18 to TRBJ2-7; 7 nucleotides align to TRBD1. J lost 0 bases, V lost 1 base, and 0 bases had no gene match. The CDR3 covers 14 residues. Germline values: CDR1 KGHSH, CDR2 LQKENI. The CDR3 region is CASSPRTGSYEQYF. The CDR3 DNA is TGTGCCAGCTCACCACGGACAGGCTCCTACGAGCAGTACTTC.

The chain recombines TRBV19 with TRBJ1-5; 9 bases agree with TRBD1. V lost 5 bases and J lost 2; bases outside the gene matches: 4. Germline V gene data show CDR1 as LNHDA and CDR2 as SQIVND (reference sequence). The CDR3 is 15 residues long. CDR3: CASSQGQGGNQPQHF. The CDR3 nucleotides read TGTGCCAGTAGTCAGGGACAGGGAGGCAATCAGCCCCAGCATTTT.

In this sample, this clone turned up a few times. The chain links TRBV3-1 (or the pseudogene TRBV3-2) to TRBJ1-5; perhaps TRBD1 as D (5 bases). Looked up from germline, CDR1 is LGHDT and CDR2 is YNNKEL (reference sequence). Trimming cost V 1 base and J 6 bases, with 13 bases left between them. CDR3 length equals 15 residues. The CDR3 DNA is TGTGCCAGCAGCCAAGCTGGGGCGGGGACTCAGCCCCAGCATTTT. Its translation: CASSQAGAGTQPQHF.

The rearrangement uses TRBV5-4 and TRBJ2-4; no clear D. V lost 2 bases, J lost 0 bases, and 12 bases lay in between. The CDR3 consists of 16 residues. Germline V gives CDR1 SGHNT, CDR2 YYREEE (reference sequence). The CDR3 loop reads CASSFTSTLAKNIQYF. CDR3 DNA: TGTGCCAGCAGCTTCACTTCTACTTTAGCCAAAAACATTCAGTACTTC.

The chain recombines TRBV11-3 with TRBJ2-3; D might be TRBD1 (6 bases). Germline loops: CDR1 SGHNT, CDR2 YENEEA. V was shortened by 4 bases and J by 4 bases, with 9 bases between the two germline ends. The CDR3 length is 13 residues. The DNA of the CDR3 is TGTGCCAGCAGCTCCGGGACACCAGATACGCAGTATTTT. Encoded protein: CASSSGTPDTQYF.

The chain is built from TRBV5-4 and TRBJ2-1; possibly TRBD1 for D (6 bases). CDR3 size: 14 residues. Trimming removed 4 bases at V and 7 bases at J, with 15 bases between. Germline V gives CDR1 SGHNT, CDR2 YYREEE (reference sequence). The chain's CDR3 is CASSAENRANEQFF. The CDR3 nucleotides read TGTGCCAGCAGCGCCGAAAACAGGGCTAATGAGCAGTTCTTC. The full variable domain, its missing parts supplied by reference TRBV5-4 and TRBJ2-1, is ETGVTQSPTHLIKTRGQQVTLRCSSQSGHNTVSWYQQALGQGPQFIFQYYREEENGRGNFPPRFSGLQFPNYSSELNVNALELDDSALYLCASSAENRANEQFFGPGTRLTVL.